The 28 T cell receptor beta chains below all came from one sample that was sequenced in a study of blood T cell repertoires in COVID-19 (dated by TCRdb to 2019 to 2021). Receptor libraries were prepared by the immunoSEQ multiplex PCR assay. TCRdb retrieved this table from immuneACCESS and kept in-frame rearrangements only. Not all clones are present; in checked studies, unresolved V genes account for under half, and no reason is known for the remainder. The sample includes around 430,000 clones, with around 89% observed a single time. Jointly, the top ten make up 10% to 15% of the sample. What was sequenced was peripheral blood. All receptors come from a woman between 50 and 59 years old with COVID-19, enrolled during active disease.

The genes are TRBV3-1 (or the pseudogene TRBV3-2) and TRBJ1-2; a weak D match, TRBD1 (5 bases). In germline, CDR1 is LGHDT, CDR2 YNNKEL (reference sequence). The CDR3 consists of 12 residues. The V and J ends lost 2 bases and 7 bases respectively, with 8 bases between them. The CDR3 DNA is TGTGCCAGCAGCCAAATAGGGGCTGGCTACACCTTC. Protein sequence: CASSQIGAGYTF.

V and J are TRBV9 and TRBJ1-2; no clear D gene. The V gene lost 0 bases and the J gene lost 0 bases, with 9 bases spanning the gap. In germline, CDR1 is SGDLS, CDR2 YYNGEE. This CDR3 comprises 15 residues. The chain's CDR3 is CASSVGSLANYGYTF. The CDR3 nucleotides read TGTGCCAGCAGCGTAGGGTCGTTAGCTAACTATGGCTACACCTTC. Using reference TRBV9 and TRBJ1-2 for the parts outside the CDR3, the full variable domain is DSGVTQTPKHLITATGQRVTLRCSPRSGDLSVYWYQQSLDQGLQFLIQYYNGEERAKGNILERFSAQQFPDLHSELNLSSLELGDSALYFCASSVGSLANYGYTFGSGTRLTVV.

The genes are TRBV2 and TRBJ1-6; possibly TRBD1 for D (5 bases). The CDR3 length is 13 residues. Germline V gene lookup returns CDR1 SNHLY and CDR2 FYNNEI. Trimming pared 10 bases from V and 11 bases from J, leaving 18 bases between. The CDR3 reads CATQTVINPPLHF. The CDR3 DNA is TGTGCCACCCAGACAGTGATCAATCCACCCCTCCACTTT.

The chain combines TRBV11-1 with TRBJ1-6; a possible D gene is TRBD1 (5 bases). Between the trimmed V and J ends, which lost 2 bases and 10 bases, there was a span of 12 bases. This CDR3 comprises 14 residues. Germline V lookup: CDR1 SGHAT, CDR2 FQDESV (reference sequence). For the CDR3, the DNA is TGTGCCAGCAGCTTAATGCGGGGCTCCTCACCCCTCCACTTT. This gives the protein CASSLMRGSSPLHF.

The chain recombines TRBV6-5 with TRBJ2-7; 7 nucleotides align to TRBD2. With V trimmed by 4 bases and J by 6 bases, 0 bases remained unmatched. Looked up from germline, CDR1 is MNHEY and CDR2 is SVGAGI. The CDR3 totals 11 residues. Written as DNA, the CDR3 is TGTGCCAGCAGTTCGGGGGGCGAGCAGTACTTC. This gives the protein CASSSGGEQYF.

The rearrangement links TRBV19 to TRBJ1-1; possible D gene TRBD1, 5 bases. CDR3 length: 14 residues. V lost 4 bases to trimming and J lost 6 bases, with 15 bases between them. Per germline, CDR1 LNHDA and CDR2 SQIVND (reference sequence). The CDR3 DNA sequence: TGTGCCAGTAGTACCGCCCCTGGGGGGGCTGAAGCTTTCTTT. As protein: CASSTAPGGAEAFF.

This clone was observed once. This chain connects TRBV15 to TRBJ2-2, with D possibly matching TRBD1 (5 bases). V was trimmed by 4 bases and J by 7 bases, leaving 7 bases between them. The length of the CDR3 is 12 residues. Per germline, CDR1 LNHNV and CDR2 YYDKDF (reference sequence). CDR3 sequence: CATSTTVGELFF. CDR3 DNA: TGTGCCACCAGCACGACAGTCGGGGAGCTGTTTTTT.

The chain carries TRBV19 and TRBJ2-1, with TRBD1 matching over 7 bases. CDR3 length: 17 residues. With V trimmed by 2 bases and J by 8 bases, 15 bases remained unmatched. CDR1 LNHDA and CDR2 SQIVND come from the germline V gene (reference sequence). CDR3 protein: CASSIIVGTALGDEQFF. CDR3 DNA: TGTGCCAGTAGTATAATCGTCGGGACAGCTTTGGGGGATGAGCAGTTCTTC.

The V call is TRBV5-6, the J call TRBJ1-2, with a tentative D call TRBD1 (5 bases). V lost 0 bases to trimming and J lost 7 bases, with 10 bases between them. Germline V gene data show CDR1 as SGHDT and CDR2 as YYEEEE. CDR3 length: 13 residues. The CDR3 loop is CASSLGRDGGYTF. CDR3 nucleotide sequence: TGTGCCAGCAGCTTGGGGAGGGACGGTGGCTACACCTTC.

The count of this clone is one. This rearrangement joins TRBV25-1 to TRBJ1-2; TRBD1 is a possible D gene (6 bases). The ends were cut back, 6 bases at V and 7 bases at J, with 12 bases in the middle. CDR3 length: 12 amino acids. CDR1 is MGHDK and CDR2 is SYGVNS in the germline V gene. This CDR3 reads CASSTGFSGYTF. The DNA of the CDR3 is TGTGCCAGCAGCACAGGGTTTAGTGGCTACACCTTC.

This clone has only a few counts. The rearrangement uses TRBV7-9 and TRBJ2-7; 10 nucleotides align to TRBD2. Unmatched junction bases numbered 15, after V lost 7 bases and J lost 3 bases. The germline V gene encodes CDR1 SEHNR and CDR2 FQNEAQ (reference sequence). This CDR3 has 17 amino acids. In nucleotides, the CDR3 is TGTGCCAGCACCAGCTCTGACCCTAGCGGGGGTAACTACGAGCAGTACTTC. Its translation is CASTSSDPSGGNYEQYF.

This clone was counted a single time. V and J are TRBV14 and TRBJ1-2; D might be TRBD1 (6 bases). Germline assignment: CDR1 SGHDN and CDR2 FVKESK. CDR3 length: 15 residues. V shed 3 bases and J shed 5 bases, with 16 bases lying between them. The CDR3 protein is CASSHLTTGPYGYTF. The CDR3, as DNA: TGTGCCAGCAGCCACCTAACGACAGGCCCTTATGGCTACACCTTC.

The chain carries TRBV5-4 and TRBJ1-4, with 10 bases identical to TRBD1. Germline CDR1 and CDR2: SGHNT and YYREEE (reference sequence). With V trimmed by 4 bases and J by 4 bases, 10 bases remained unmatched. CDR3 length: 17 residues. In DNA form, the CDR3 reads TGTGCCAGCAGCCGGAGGGACAGGGGACGACGTAATGAAAAACTGTTTTTT. It is translated as CASSRRDRGRRNEKLFF.

This sequence joins TRBV6-5 and TRBJ1-5; D unresolved. Germline V gene lookup returns CDR1 MNHEY and CDR2 SVGAGI. Trimming shortened V by 6 bases and J by 4 bases, and 10 bases separated the two germline ends. The CDR3 is 13 residues long. CDR3 region: CASRRVVNQPQHF. CDR3 DNA sequence: TGTGCCAGCAGGAGGGTGGTGAATCAGCCCCAGCATTTT.

The chain couples TRBV12-5 to TRBJ1-6, with D hard to call. CDR1 LGHNT and CDR2 FRNRAP come from the germline V gene. This CDR3 has 14 amino acids. The V end lost 7 bases, the J end lost 7 bases, and 14 bases lay between the germline ends. DNA for the CDR3: TGTGCTAGTGCAGCGACCCTAATGAATTCACCCCTCCACTTT. Translating gives CASAATLMNSPLHF.

This rearrangement joins TRBV27 to TRBJ1-6; D ambiguous. The germline V gene encodes CDR1 MNHEY and CDR2 SMNVEV (reference sequence). The length of the CDR3 is 13 residues. V was shortened by 0 bases and J by 10 bases, with 7 bases between the two germline ends. The CDR3 nucleotides read TGTGCCAGCAGTTTATCTGGAGCCTCACCCCTCCACTTT. Translated: CASSLSGASPLHF.

V is TRBV9 and J is TRBJ1-1; D not resolved. The V gene lost 4 bases and the J gene lost 0 bases, with 10 bases spanning the gap. Germline V lookup: CDR1 SGDLS, CDR2 YYNGEE. The CDR3 length is 14 residues. The CDR3 nucleotides are TGTGCCAGCAGCCGGAGTGCGGTGAACACTGAAGCTTTCTTT. Translating gives CASSRSAVNTEAFF. The entire variable domain, with the rest obtained from reference TRBV9 and TRBJ1-1, is as follows: DSGVTQTPKHLITATGQRVTLRCSPRSGDLSVYWYQQSLDQGLQFLIQYYNGEERAKGNILERFSAQQFPDLHSELNLSSLELGDSALYFCASSRSAVNTEAFFGQGTRLTVV.

The chain has TRBV6-5 and TRBJ1-1, with TRBD1 matching over 10 bases. V lost 10 bases, J lost 1 base, and 9 bases stayed unmatched. This CDR3 has 15 residues. CDR1 is MNHEY, CDR2 SVGAGI, per germline. The CDR3 coding sequence is TGTGCCACCCTCCGGGACAGGGGTTGGAACACTGAAGCTTTCTTT. Amino acid sequence: CATLRDRGWNTEAFF.

The chain recombines TRBV30 with TRBJ1-1; a weak D match, TRBD1 (5 bases). Looked up from germline, CDR1 is GTSNPN and CDR2 is SVGIG (reference sequence). The CDR3 length is 12 residues. Trimming stripped 4 bases from V and 5 bases from J, with 11 bases between. The CDR3 region is CAWTGTRTEAFF. As DNA, the CDR3 is TGTGCCTGGACAGGGACTCGGACTGAAGCTTTCTTT. Full variable domain (missing parts from reference TRBV30 and TRBJ1-1): SQTIHQWPATLVQPVGSPLSLECTVEGTSNPNLYWYRQAAGRGLQLLFYSVGIGQISSEVPQNLSASRPQDRQFILSSKKLLLSDSGFYLCAWTGTRTEAFFGQGTRLTVV.

This chain links TRBV19 with TRBJ1-4, with TRBD1 matching over 9 bases. The ends lost 5 bases at V and 7 bases at J; junction bases unmatched: 8. The CDR3 sequence is 15 residues long. Germline V gene data show CDR1 as LNHDA and CDR2 as SQIVND (reference sequence). The CDR3 bases are TGTGCCAGTAGTCCCACGACAGGGGGAGGTGAAAAACTGTTTTTT. It yields the protein CASSPTTGGGEKLFF.

The chain has TRBV9 and TRBJ2-1, with D perhaps matching TRBD1 (6 bases). Germline V gives CDR1 SGDLS, CDR2 YYNGEE. The CDR3 has 15 amino acids. V was pared by 7 bases and J by 5 bases, with 19 bases between. Here the CDR3 reads CASGISGTSNNEQFF. Written as DNA, the CDR3 is TGTGCCAGCGGGATCTCCGGGACATCCAACAATGAGCAGTTCTTC. The full variable domain, completed using reference TRBV9 and TRBJ2-1, is DSGVTQTPKHLITATGQRVTLRCSPRSGDLSVYWYQQSLDQGLQFLIQYYNGEERAKGNILERFSAQQFPDLHSELNLSSLELGDSALYFCASGISGTSNNEQFFGPGTRLTVL.

The table lists this clone with a few counts. This chain joins TRBV24-1 and TRBJ2-3, with 7 bases lining up with TRBD2. The CDR3 totals 14 residues. The junction had 7 bases not matched to a gene; V was cut back by 9 bases and J by 2 bases. Per the germline V gene, CDR1 is KGHDR and CDR2 is SFDVKD. CDR3: CATSSGEVTDTQYF. Here the CDR3 DNA reads TGTGCCACCTCCAGCGGGGAAGTCACAGATACGCAGTATTTT.

The rearrangement uses TRBV27 and TRBJ2-1, with 11 nucleotides matching TRBD1. The CDR3 sequence is 17 residues long. Germline V gives CDR1 MNHEY, CDR2 SMNVEV (reference sequence). V trimming: 4 bases; J trimming: 5 bases; junction bases outside the gene matches: 10. The CDR3 nucleotides are TGTGCCAGCAGTTCCCAATGGACAGGGGGCAGGGACAATGAGCAGTTCTTC. This gives the protein CASSSQWTGGRDNEQFF.

V is TRBV2 and J is TRBJ1-6; D ambiguous. Germline CDR1 SNHLY, CDR2 FYNNEI. The CDR3 is 14 amino acids. V was shortened by 3 bases and J by 10 bases, with 13 bases between the two germline ends. DNA for the CDR3: TGTGCCAGCAGTGACAGGATCTCTAAATCACCCCTCCACTTT. Translation: CASSDRISKSPLHF.

This clone was observed once. This chain joins TRBV2 and TRBJ1-3, with 8 positions matching TRBD1. CDR3 size: 21 residues. Germline V CDR1 and CDR2: SNHLY, FYNNEI. V trimming: 4 bases; J trimming: 0 bases; junction bases outside the gene matches: 20. The CDR3: CASSVLRSWGQASFSGNTIYF. For the CDR3, the DNA is TGTGCCAGCAGTGTTTTAAGGTCGTGGGGACAGGCCTCCTTCTCTGGAAACACCATATATTTT.

This sequence joins TRBV12-3 or TRBV12-4 and TRBJ2-1, with D tentatively TRBD1 (6 bases). The CDR3 totals 8 residues. CDR3 coding DNA: TGTCAACAGGGTGAGCAGTTCTTC. Translation gives CQQGEQFF.

This chain connects TRBV3-1 (or the pseudogene TRBV3-2) to TRBJ2-7; 10 nucleotides line up with TRBD1. Germline trimming cut 4 bases from V and 4 bases from J; bases unmatched to any gene: 4. Per the germline V gene, CDR1 is LGHDT and CDR2 is YNNKEL (reference sequence). The CDR3 runs to 14 residues. DNA for the CDR3: TGTGCCAGCAGCCTCGGACAGGGGGGATACGAGCAGTACTTC. Translating it yields CASSLGQGGYEQYF.

The chain carries TRBV4-1 and TRBJ1-2; no clear D. The V end lost 2 bases, the J end lost 2 bases, and 6 bases lay between the germline ends. Germline V gene lookup returns CDR1 MGHRA and CDR2 YSYEKL. The CDR3 contains 13 residues. The CDR3 protein is CASSQTSNYGYTF. The CDR3 DNA reads TGCGCCAGCAGCCAAACATCGAACTATGGCTACACCTTC.